A selection of T cell receptor beta chains follows, all from one sample in a study of T cells in Graves' hyperthyroidism and ophthalmopathy. In TCRdb, the multiplex PCR reads were re-called with MiXCR into one record per CDR3 protein. Of 410,000 or so distinct CDR3 sequences listed, roughly 14% are singletons. Sequencing was done on a sample of blood. The receptors derive from a man in his late teens or twenties with Graves' ophthalmopathy. The CDR3 runs from the conserved cysteine through the conserved F or W. The D gene is left open where the match is weak. Expanded clones are given a class, and other clones once, few, many or no size at all.

d_call	v_call	j_call	clone_size	cdr3_nt	cdr3_aa
TRBD2	TRBV30	TRBJ2-7	few	TGTGCCTGGAGTGTACCCGGGAGGGCTCGGGAGCAGTACTTC	CAWSVPGRAREQYF
NA	TRBV4-1	TRBJ2-7	many	TGCGCCAGCAGACAAGATGTAGGATCCCAATACGAGCAGTACTTC	CASRQDVGSQYEQYF
NA	TRBV18	TRBJ2-2	few	TGTGCCAGCTCACCAATGAGAAACACCGGGGAGCTGTTTTTT	CASSPMRNTGELFF
NA	TRBV7-2	TRBJ2-7	many	TGTGCCAGCAGCTTAACGCCGCGGGCTCCCTACGAGCAGTACTTC	CASSLTPRAPYEQYF
NA	TRBV2	TRBJ2-5	many	TGTGCCAGCAAAGGGACACGAACCACAGAGACCCAGTACTTC	CASKGTRTTETQYF
NA	TRBV15	TRBJ1-6	NA	TGTGCCACCAGCAGAGACAGAGAGAATTCACCCCTCCACTTT	CATSRDRENSPLHF
TRBD1	TRBV19	TRBJ1-2	many	TGTGCCAGTAGTACAGGGGGCTTCGACTATGGCTACACCTTC	CASSTGGFDYGYTF
NA	TRBV6-1	TRBJ2-7	many	TGTGCCAGCAGTGGGGGACACTTTTACGAGCAGTACTTC	CASSGGHFYEQYF
NA	TRBV27	TRBJ2-7	many	TGTGCCAGCAGTCAGACCCGGGACACAAGCTCCTACGAGCAGTACTTC	CASSQTRDTSSYEQYF
TRBD1	TRBV19	TRBJ2-5	NA	TGTGCCAGTAGTCCCGACAGGGGCCACGGCGGGACCCAGTACTTC	CASSPDRGHGGTQYF
NA	TRBV15	TRBJ1-1	few	TGTGCCACCAGCAGAGGGACAACTTTGAACACTGAAGCTTTCTTT	CATSRGTTLNTEAFF
NA	TRBV5-6	TRBJ1-2	NA	TGTGCCAGCAGCTTGTGGGGGCGGTTAGAAGGCTACACCTTC	CASSLWGRLEGYTF
TRBD2	TRBV10-2	TRBJ2-5	many	TGCGCCGCCTTACTAGCGGGGACTGAGACCCAGTACTTC	CAALLAGTETQYF
TRBD1	TRBV3-1	TRBJ1-1	NA	TGTGCCAGCAGCCAAGGCTTTGGACAGGGGGCCAACACTGAAGCTTTCTTT	CASSQGFGQGANTEAFF
TRBD1	TRBV6-1	TRBJ2-3	many	TGTGCCAGCAGTGATTGGGACAGGACCACAGATACGCAGTATTTT	CASSDWDRTTDTQYF
TRBD1	TRBV11-2	TRBJ1-3	many	TGTGCCAGCAGCACGACAGGGACATCTGGAAACACCATATATTTT	CASSTTGTSGNTIYF
NA	TRBV27	TRBJ1-5	few	TGTGCCAGCAGTTATCAAGGGCTGGGCAATCAGCCCCAGCATTTT	CASSYQGLGNQPQHF
TRBD2	TRBV6-5	TRBJ2-1	NA	TGTGCCAGCAGTTTGCGGCGGGGGGGGGATACTGGGCAGTTCTTC	CASSLRRGGDTGQFF
TRBD1	TRBV29-1	TRBJ2-7	NA	TGCAGCGTTGAAGGTTCCGGGACAGGTCCCCATAACATCTACGAGCAGTACTTC	CSVEGSGTGPHNIYEQYF
TRBD1	TRBV7-9	TRBJ2-5	NA	TGTGCCCGCAGCCTATGGACAGGTCATAAACAAGAGACCCAGTACTTC	CARSLWTGHKQETQYF
NA	TRBV20-1	TRBJ2-5	many	TGCAGTGCGACCACAGGGAGGGGGAGGGAGACCCAGTACTTC	CSATTGRGRETQYF
NA	TRBV3-1	TRBJ1-3	many	TGTGCCAGCAGCCAGGACACAACTGGAAACACCATATATTTT	CASSQDTTGNTIYF
NA	TRBV12-3/TRBV12-4	TRBJ2-7	many	TGTGCCAGCAGTTTACGGGAGATCTCCTACGAGCAGTACTTC	CASSLREISYEQYF
NA	TRBV18	TRBJ1-1	NA	TGTGCCAGCTCACCACCAGCATCGAGGGCTGAAGCTTTCTTT	CASSPPASRAEAFF
NA	TRBV5-1	TRBJ2-3	many	TGCGCCAGCAGCTTGGTAGTACAGGGCTGGACAGATACGCAGTATTTT	CASSLVVQGWTDTQYF
TRBD2	TRBV20-1	TRBJ2-3	NA	TGCAGTGCTAGTATTCCGGGACTAGCGGGAGATACGCAGTATTTT	CSASIPGLAGDTQYF
TRBD1	TRBV27	TRBJ1-3	many	TGTGCCAGCAGAGGCGGTACAGGGGGCATCTCTGGAAACACCATATATTTT	CASRGGTGGISGNTIYF
NA	TRBV6-1	TRBJ1-1	few	TGTGCCAGCAGACTCGGACAGCCCCACTGGGAAGCTTTCTTT	CASRLGQPHWEAFF